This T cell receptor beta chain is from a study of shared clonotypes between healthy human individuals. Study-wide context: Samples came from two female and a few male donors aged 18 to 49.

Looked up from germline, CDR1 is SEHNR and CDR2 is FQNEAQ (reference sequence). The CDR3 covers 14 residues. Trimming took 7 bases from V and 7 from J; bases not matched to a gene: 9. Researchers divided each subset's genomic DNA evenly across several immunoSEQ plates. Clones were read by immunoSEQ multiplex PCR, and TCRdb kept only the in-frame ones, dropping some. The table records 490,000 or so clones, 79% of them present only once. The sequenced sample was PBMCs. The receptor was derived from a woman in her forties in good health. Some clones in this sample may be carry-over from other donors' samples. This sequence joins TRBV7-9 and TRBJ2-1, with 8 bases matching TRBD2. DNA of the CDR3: TGTGCCAGCACCCAACGGGGGGGTGGGAATGAGCAGTTCTTC. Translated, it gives CASTQRGGGNEQFF.